This TCR beta chain is from a study of blood T cell repertoires in COVID-19. Patients from Seattle were sampled longitudinally, starting during active infection. In the original workflow: Estimation of nucleated cell counts was performed using reference gene primer amplification. Clones were read by immunoSEQ multiplex PCR, and TCRdb kept only the in-frame ones, dropping some. That table supplies the V and J calls and clone size; D and trimming were determined from the DNA. The sample shows some 240,000 clones, about 90% of them seen only once. The CDR3 is 16 residues long. The V and J genes are TRBV21-1 and TRBJ2-2; TRBD2 reflects the table's D call only, with no check against the DNA. TRBV21-1 corresponds to a pseudogene. The sequence came from a man aged 60 to 69 with COVID-19, enrolled during active disease. The sample consisted of peripheral blood. The CDR3 reads CASSTGQRELSGELFF. DNA for the CDR3: TGTGCCAGCAGCACCGGCCAGCGGGAGTTATCCGGGGAGCTGTTTTTT.